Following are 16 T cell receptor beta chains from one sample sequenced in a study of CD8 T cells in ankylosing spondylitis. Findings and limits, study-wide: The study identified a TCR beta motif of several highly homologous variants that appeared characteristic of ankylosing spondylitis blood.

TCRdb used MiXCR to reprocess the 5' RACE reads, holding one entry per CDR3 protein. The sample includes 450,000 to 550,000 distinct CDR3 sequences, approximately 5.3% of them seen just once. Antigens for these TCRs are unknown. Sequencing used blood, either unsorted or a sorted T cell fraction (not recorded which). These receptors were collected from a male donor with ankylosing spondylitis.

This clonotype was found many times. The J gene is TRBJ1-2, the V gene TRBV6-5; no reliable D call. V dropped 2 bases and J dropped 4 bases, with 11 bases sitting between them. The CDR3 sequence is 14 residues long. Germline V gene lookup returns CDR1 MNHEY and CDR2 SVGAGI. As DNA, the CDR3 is TGTGCCAGCAGTTACGGGCCCCTACTCTATGGCTACACCTTC. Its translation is CASSYGPLLYGYTF.

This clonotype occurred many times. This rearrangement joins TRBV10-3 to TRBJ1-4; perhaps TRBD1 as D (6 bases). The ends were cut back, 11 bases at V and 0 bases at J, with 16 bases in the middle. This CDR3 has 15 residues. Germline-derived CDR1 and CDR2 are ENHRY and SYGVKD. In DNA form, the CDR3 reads TGTGCCGCACGGGACACAGTTGCAACTAATGAAAAACTGTTTTTT. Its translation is CAARDTVATNEKLFF.

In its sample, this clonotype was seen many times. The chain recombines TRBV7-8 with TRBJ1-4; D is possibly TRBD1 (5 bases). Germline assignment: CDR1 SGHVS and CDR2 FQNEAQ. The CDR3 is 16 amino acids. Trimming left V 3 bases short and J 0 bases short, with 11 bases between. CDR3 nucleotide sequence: TGTGCCAGCAGCTTTGGGGCGGGGGCAACTAATGAAAAACTGTTTTTT. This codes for CASSFGAGATNEKLFF.

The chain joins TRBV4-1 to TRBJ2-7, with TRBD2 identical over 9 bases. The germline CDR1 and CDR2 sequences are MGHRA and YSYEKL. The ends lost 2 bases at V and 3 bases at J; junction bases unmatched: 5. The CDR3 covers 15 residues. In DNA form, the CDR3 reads TGCGCCAGCAGCCAACGAGCGGGAGGACTCTACGAGCAGTACTTC. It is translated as CASSQRAGGLYEQYF.

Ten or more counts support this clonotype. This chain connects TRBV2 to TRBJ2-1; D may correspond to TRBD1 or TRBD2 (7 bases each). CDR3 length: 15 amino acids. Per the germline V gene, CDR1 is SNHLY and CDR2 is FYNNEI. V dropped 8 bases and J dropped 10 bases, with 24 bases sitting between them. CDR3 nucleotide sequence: TGTGCCAGCGCCAGGGGGGGACTGAATGTATGGGAGCAGTTCTTC. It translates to CASARGGLNVWEQFF.

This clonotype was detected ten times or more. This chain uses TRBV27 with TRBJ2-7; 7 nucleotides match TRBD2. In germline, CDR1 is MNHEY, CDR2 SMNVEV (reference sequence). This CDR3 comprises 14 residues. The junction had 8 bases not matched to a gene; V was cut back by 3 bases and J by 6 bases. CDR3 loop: CASSLRGRGFEQYF. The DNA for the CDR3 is TGTGCCAGCAGTTTGAGAGGGAGGGGCTTCGAGCAGTACTTC.

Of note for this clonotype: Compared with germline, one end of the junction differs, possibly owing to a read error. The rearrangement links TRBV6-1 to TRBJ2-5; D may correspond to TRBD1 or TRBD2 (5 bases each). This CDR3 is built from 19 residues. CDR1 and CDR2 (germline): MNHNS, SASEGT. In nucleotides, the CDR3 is TGTGCCCGCAGTCCGTCCGGGTGGGGGATGTGGCTTGAGTGGGAGACCCAGTACTTC. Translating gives CARSPSGWGMWLEWETQYF.

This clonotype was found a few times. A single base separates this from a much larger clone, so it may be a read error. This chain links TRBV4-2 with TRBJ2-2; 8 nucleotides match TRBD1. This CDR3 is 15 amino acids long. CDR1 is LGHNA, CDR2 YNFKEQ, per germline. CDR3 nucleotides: TGTGCCACCAGCCCACAGGGGGGTGCGGTCGGGGAGCTGTTTTTT. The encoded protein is CATSPQGGAVGELFF.

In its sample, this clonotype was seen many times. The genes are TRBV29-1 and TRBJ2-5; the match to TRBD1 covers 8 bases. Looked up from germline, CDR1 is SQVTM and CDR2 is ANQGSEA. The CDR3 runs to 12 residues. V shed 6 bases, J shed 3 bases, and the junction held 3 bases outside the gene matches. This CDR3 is CSVGQGEETQYF. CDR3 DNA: TGCAGCGTAGGACAGGGTGAAGAGACCCAGTACTTC.

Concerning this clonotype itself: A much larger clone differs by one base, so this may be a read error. DNA for the CDR3: TGTGCCAGCAGCACGGGGATCTACGAGCAGTACTTC. It translates to CASSTGIYEQYF. The chain is built from TRBV7-2 and TRBJ2-7, with D possibly TRBD2 on 5 matching bases. V dropped 5 bases and J dropped 3 bases, with 8 bases sitting between them. This CDR3 region has 12 residues. CDR1 is SGHTA, CDR2 FQGNSA, per germline. The full variable domain, its missing parts supplied by reference TRBV7-2 and TRBJ2-7, is GAGVSQSPSNKVTEKGKDVELRCDPISGHTALYWYRQSLGQGLEFLIYFQGNSAPDKSGLPSDRFSAERTGGSVSTLTIQRTQQEDSAVYLCASSTGIYEQYFGPGTRLTVT.

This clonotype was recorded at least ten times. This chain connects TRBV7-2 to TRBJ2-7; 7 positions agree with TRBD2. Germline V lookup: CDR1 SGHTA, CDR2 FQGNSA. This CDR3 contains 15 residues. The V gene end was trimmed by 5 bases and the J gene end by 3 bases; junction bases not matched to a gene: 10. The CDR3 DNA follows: TGTGCCAGCAGCCCCGGAGGGACTACGGGCTACGAGCAGTACTTC. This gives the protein CASSPGGTTGYEQYF.

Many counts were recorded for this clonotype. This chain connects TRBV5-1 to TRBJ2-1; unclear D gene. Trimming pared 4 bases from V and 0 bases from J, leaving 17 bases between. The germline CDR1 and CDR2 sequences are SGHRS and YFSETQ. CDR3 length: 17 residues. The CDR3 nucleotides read TGCGCCAGCAGCCCCCCGGGCGGTCCTAGCTCCTACAATGAGCAGTTCTTC. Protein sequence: CASSPPGGPSSYNEQFF.

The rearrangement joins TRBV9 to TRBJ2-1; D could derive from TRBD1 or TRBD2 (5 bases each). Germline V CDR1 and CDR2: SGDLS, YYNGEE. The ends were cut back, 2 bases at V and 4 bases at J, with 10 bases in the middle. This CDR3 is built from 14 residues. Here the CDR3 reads CASSVGVAYNEQFF. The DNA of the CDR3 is TGTGCCAGCAGCGTGGGGGTGGCGTACAATGAGCAGTTCTTC.

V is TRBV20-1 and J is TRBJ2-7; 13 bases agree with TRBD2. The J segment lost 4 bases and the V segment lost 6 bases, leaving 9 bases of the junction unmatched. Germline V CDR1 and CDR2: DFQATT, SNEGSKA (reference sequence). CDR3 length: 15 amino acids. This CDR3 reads CSARTSGGDLYEQYF. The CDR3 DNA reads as TGCAGTGCCAGGACTAGCGGGGGAGATCTTTACGAGCAGTACTTC.

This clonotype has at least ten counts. The CDR3 bases are TGCAGCGTTGGGGGACGTAGCACAGATACGCAGTATTTT. This encodes CSVGGRSTDTQYF. The chain carries TRBV29-1 and TRBJ2-3; D possibly uses TRBD1 or TRBD2 (5 bases each). The V end lost 4 bases, the J end lost 0 bases, and 8 bases lay between the germline ends. Germline V gene sequence: CDR1 SQVTM, CDR2 ANQGSEA. The CDR3 runs 13 residues.

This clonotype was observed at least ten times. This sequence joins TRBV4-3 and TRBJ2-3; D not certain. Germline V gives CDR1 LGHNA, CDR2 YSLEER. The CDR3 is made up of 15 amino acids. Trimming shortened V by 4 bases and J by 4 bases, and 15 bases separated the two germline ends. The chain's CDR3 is CASSPRSSTPDTQYF. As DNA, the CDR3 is TGCGCCAGCAGCCCCCGAAGTAGTACACCAGATACGCAGTATTTT.